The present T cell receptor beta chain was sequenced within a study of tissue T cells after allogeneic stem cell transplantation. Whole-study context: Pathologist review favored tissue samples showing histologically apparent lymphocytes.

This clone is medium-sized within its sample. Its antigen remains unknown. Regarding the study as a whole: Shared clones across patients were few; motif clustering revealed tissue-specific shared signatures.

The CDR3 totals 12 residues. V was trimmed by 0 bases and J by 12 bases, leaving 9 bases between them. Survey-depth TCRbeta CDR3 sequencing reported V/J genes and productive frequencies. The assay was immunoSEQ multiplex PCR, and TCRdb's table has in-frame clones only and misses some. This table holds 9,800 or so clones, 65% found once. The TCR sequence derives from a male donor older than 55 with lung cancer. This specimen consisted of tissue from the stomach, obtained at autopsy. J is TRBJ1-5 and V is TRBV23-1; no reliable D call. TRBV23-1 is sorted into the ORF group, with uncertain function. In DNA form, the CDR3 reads TGCGCCAGCAGTCAATCGGGAAGACTCCAGCATTTT. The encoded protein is CASSQSGRLQHF.